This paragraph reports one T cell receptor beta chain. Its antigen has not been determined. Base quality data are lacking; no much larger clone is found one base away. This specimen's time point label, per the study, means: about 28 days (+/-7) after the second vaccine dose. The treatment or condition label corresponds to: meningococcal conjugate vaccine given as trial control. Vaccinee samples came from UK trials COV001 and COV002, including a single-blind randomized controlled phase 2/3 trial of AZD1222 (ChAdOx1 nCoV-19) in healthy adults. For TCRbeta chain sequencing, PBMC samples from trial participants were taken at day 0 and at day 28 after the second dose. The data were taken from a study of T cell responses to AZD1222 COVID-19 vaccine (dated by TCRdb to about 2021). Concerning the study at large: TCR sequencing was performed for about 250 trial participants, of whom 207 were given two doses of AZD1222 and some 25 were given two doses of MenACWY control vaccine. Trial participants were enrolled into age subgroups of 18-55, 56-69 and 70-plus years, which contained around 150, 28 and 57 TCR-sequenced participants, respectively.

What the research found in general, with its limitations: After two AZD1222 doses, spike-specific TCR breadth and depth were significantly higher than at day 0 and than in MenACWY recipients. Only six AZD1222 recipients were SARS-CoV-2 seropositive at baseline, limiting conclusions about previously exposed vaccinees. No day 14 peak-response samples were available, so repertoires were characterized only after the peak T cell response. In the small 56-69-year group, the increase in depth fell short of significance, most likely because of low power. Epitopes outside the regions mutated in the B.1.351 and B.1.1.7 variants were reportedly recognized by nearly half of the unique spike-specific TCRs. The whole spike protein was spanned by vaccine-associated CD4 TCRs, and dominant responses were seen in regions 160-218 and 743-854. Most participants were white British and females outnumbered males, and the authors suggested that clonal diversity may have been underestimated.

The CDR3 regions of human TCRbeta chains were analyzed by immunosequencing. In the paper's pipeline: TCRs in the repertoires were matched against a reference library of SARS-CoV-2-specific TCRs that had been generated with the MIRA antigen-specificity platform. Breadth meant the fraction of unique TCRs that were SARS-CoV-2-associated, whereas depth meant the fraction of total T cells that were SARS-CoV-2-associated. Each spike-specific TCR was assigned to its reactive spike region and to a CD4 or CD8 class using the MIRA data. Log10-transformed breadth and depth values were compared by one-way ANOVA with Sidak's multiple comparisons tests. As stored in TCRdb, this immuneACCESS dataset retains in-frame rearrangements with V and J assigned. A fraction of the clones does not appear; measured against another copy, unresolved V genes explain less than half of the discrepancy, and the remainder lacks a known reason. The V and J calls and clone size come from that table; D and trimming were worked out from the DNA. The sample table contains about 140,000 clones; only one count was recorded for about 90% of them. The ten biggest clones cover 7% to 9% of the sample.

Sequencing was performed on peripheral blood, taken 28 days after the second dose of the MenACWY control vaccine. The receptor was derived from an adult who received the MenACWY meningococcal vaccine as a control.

The base sequence is TGCGCCAGCAGCCAAGCGGGGTCAGGTCTTGGAGGAGAGACCCAGTACTTC. This sequence encodes CASSQAGSGLGGETQYF. Recombination joined TRBV4-1 with TRBJ2-5; TRBD2 could be the D gene, as 5 bases match. Trimming costs V 1 base and J 4 bases, and their ends lie 19 bases apart. CDR1 and CDR2 (MGHRA, YSYEKL) derive from the germline V gene. The CDR3 measures 17 amino acids from cysteine to phenylalanine. Only the CDR3 DNA is retained, 51 bases long and in frame from the first base.